The 21 T cell receptor beta chains below were found in one sample sequenced in a study of cytomegalovirus exposure and HLA in healthy donors. It was with 60 Vbeta and 13 Jbeta primers that the PCR ran. Assay: immunoSEQ multiplex PCR; the TCRdb copy retains only in-frame clones and omits some. The table includes a few hundred thousand clones, about 80% detected once. The sample comprised PBMCs. The receptors stem from a woman in her thirties or forties in good health and CMV-seronegative.

This clone was recorded a few times. V gene TRBV6-6 combines with J gene TRBJ1-1; TRBD1 might be the D (5 bases). CDR1 is MNHNY, CDR2 SVGAGI, per germline (reference sequence). The CDR3 length is 13 residues. With 3 bases removed from V and 2 bases from J, the gap between germline ends came to 7 bases. For the CDR3, the DNA is TGTGCCAGCAGTTATCAGGGAAACACTGAAGCTTTCTTT. It translates to CASSYQGNTEAFF.

The rearrangement joins TRBV7-9 to TRBJ1-1; 8 nucleotides align to TRBD1. Germline V gene sequence: CDR1 SEHNR, CDR2 FQNEAQ (reference sequence). The J segment lost 1 base and the V segment lost 6 bases, leaving 4 bases of the junction unmatched. CDR3 length: 14 residues. This chain's CDR3 is CASSPDRGNTEAFF. The DNA of the CDR3 is TGTGCCAGCAGTCCTGACAGGGGGAACACTGAAGCTTTCTTT. The whole variable domain, filled in from reference TRBV7-9 and TRBJ1-1, reads DTGVSQNPRHKITKRGQNVTFRCDPISEHNRLYWYRQTLGQGPEFLTYFQNEAQLEKSRLLSDRFSAERPKGSFSTLEIQRTEQGDSAMYLCASSPDRGNTEAFFGQGTRLTVV.

The CDR3 loop reads CASSQDPAGGYNEQFF. The CDR3 DNA reads TGCGCCAGCAGCCAAGACCCAGCGGGGGGGTACAATGAGCAGTTCTTC. The rearrangement links TRBV4-1 to TRBJ2-1, with 10 bases fitting TRBD2. The CDR3 contains 16 residues. Looked up from germline, CDR1 is MGHRA and CDR2 is YSYEKL. The junction had 3 bases not matched to a gene; V was cut back by 0 bases and J by 4 bases.

V is TRBV27 and J is TRBJ2-3; tentative D call: TRBD1 (7 bases). CDR1 and CDR2 (germline): MNHEY, SMNVEV (reference sequence). The CDR3 loop spans 15 amino acids. V was clipped by 2 bases and J by 3 bases, with 12 bases between them. The CDR3 region has the DNA TGTGCCAGCAGTTTACTGCCAGGGGGGACAGATACGCAGTATTTT. Translation gives CASSLLPGGTDTQYF.

The rearrangement joins TRBV7-2 to TRBJ2-7, with a possible D match to TRBD2 (6 bases). The germline CDR1 and CDR2 sequences are SGHTA and FQGNSA. The CDR3 runs to 15 residues. V lost 6 bases and J lost 1, with 16 bases in between. The DNA of the CDR3 is TGTGCCAGCAGGACTTCTAGCGCTATTTCCTACGAGCAGTACTTC. Encoded protein: CASRTSSAISYEQYF. The variable domain in full, completed from reference TRBV7-2 and TRBJ2-7, reads GAGVSQSPSNKVTEKGKDVELRCDPISGHTALYWYRQSLGQGLEFLIYFQGNSAPDKSGLPSDRFSAERTGGSVSTLTIQRTQQEDSAVYLCASRTSSAISYEQYFGPGTRLTVT.

CDR3 nucleotides: TGTGCCAGCAGCCCAGGACAGGGAGTGAACGGCTACACCTTC. Protein: CASSPGQGVNGYTF. The chain combines TRBV7-9 with TRBJ1-2, with 8 bases fitting TRBD1. CDR1 and CDR2 from the germline V gene are SEHNR and FQNEAQ (reference sequence). CDR3 length: 14 residues. The V gene end was trimmed by 5 bases and the J gene end by 8 bases; junction bases not matched to a gene: 10.

The chain joins TRBV13 to TRBJ1-6; 9 nucleotides align to TRBD1. This CDR3 is 16 amino acids long. Trimming cost V 0 bases and J 9 bases; bases outside gene matches: 6. Germline V gene sequence: CDR1 PRHDT, CDR2 FYEKMQ (reference sequence). The CDR3 loop is CASSLGHGQGSSPLHF. The CDR3 DNA reads TGTGCCAGCAGCTTAGGCCACGGACAGGGGAGTTCACCCCTCCACTTT.

The CDR3 coding sequence is TGTGCCAGCTCGACAGAGACGAACACTGAAGCTTTCTTT. Translation gives CASSTETNTEAFF. V and J are TRBV6-5 and TRBJ1-1; maybe TRBD1 (5 bases). The CDR3 is made up of 13 amino acids. CDR1 is MNHEY, CDR2 SVGAGI, per germline. V was pared by 8 bases and J by 1 base, with 11 bases between.

This rearrangement joins TRBV11-2 to TRBJ2-1; 11 bases line up with TRBD2. The CDR3 has 14 amino acids. J lost 8 bases, V lost 2 bases, and 2 bases had no gene match. Germline CDR1 reads SGHAT; CDR2 reads FQNNGV. CDR3 sequence (DNA): TGTGCCAGCAGCTTACTAGCGGGGGGTCATGAGCAGTTCTTC. Translating it yields CASSLLAGGHEQFF.

The chain has TRBV14 and TRBJ1-1, with D possibly TRBD1 on 6 matching bases. V was cut by 4 bases and J by 0 bases, with 12 bases left in between. CDR3 length: 15 amino acids. Germline V lookup: CDR1 SGHDN, CDR2 FVKESK. Here the CDR3 reads CASSPGQPMNTEAFF. DNA of the CDR3: TGTGCCAGCAGCCCCGGACAGCCCATGAACACTGAAGCTTTCTTT.

This chain uses TRBV5-1 with TRBJ2-1; TRBD1 matches 7 bases. Germline V gene sequence: CDR1 SGHRS, CDR2 YFSETQ. With 7 bases clipped from V and 3 bases from J, the junction kept 4 bases outside the gene matches. This CDR3 comprises 13 residues. The CDR3, as DNA: TGCGCCAGCCGGGACAGAGTCTACAATGAGCAGTTCTTC. Protein sequence: CASRDRVYNEQFF. The full variable domain, completed using reference TRBV5-1 and TRBJ2-1, is KAGVTQTPRYLIKTRGQQVTLSCSPISGHRSVSWYQQTPGQGLQFLFEYFSETQRNKGNFPGRFSGRQFSNSRSEMNVSTLELGDSALYLCASRDRVYNEQFFGPGTRLTVL.

V and J are TRBV5-1 and TRBJ2-7; D is possibly TRBD2 (6 bases). V lost 3 bases, J lost 3 bases, and 13 bases lay in between. In germline, CDR1 is SGHRS, CDR2 YFSETQ. This CDR3 has 14 residues. The chain's CDR3 is CASSYAGSVYEQYF. Here the CDR3 DNA reads TGCGCCAGCAGCTATGCGGGGTCAGTCTACGAGCAGTACTTC.

This chain connects TRBV6-6 to TRBJ2-1; 7 positions match TRBD2. Germline V lookup: CDR1 MNHNY, CDR2 SVGAGI (reference sequence). The CDR3 is made up of 14 amino acids. With 6 bases clipped from V and 3 bases from J, the junction kept 5 bases outside the gene matches. The CDR3 coding sequence is TGTGCCAGCAGGGGAGCTAGCGGCTACAATGAGCAGTTCTTC. Amino acids: CASRGASGYNEQFF.

J is TRBJ2-3 and V is TRBV6-5, with D perhaps TRBD2 (6 bases). The CDR3 is made up of 15 amino acids. Between the trimmed V and J ends, which lost 6 bases and 1 base, there was a span of 14 bases. Germline V gives CDR1 MNHEY, CDR2 SVGAGI. CDR3 in amino acids: CASSSPGGGTDTQYF. The CDR3 DNA follows: TGTGCCAGCAGCTCTCCAGGAGGGGGCACAGATACGCAGTATTTT.

The gene calls are TRBV25-1 and TRBJ2-7, with D possibly being TRBD1 (6 bases). V dropped 6 bases and J dropped 4 bases, with 7 bases sitting between them. This CDR3 has 11 amino acids. Germline V CDR1 and CDR2: MGHDK, SYGVNS. CDR3 nucleotide sequence: TGTGCCAGCAGGGACAGATACGAGCAGTACTTC. This translates into CASRDRYEQYF.

The chain is built from TRBV5-1 and TRBJ2-7, with 7 positions matching TRBD2. This CDR3 is 17 amino acids long. CDR1 is SGHRS, CDR2 YFSETQ, per germline. The V gene end was trimmed by 6 bases and the J gene end by 2 bases; junction bases not matched to a gene: 17. The CDR3 region is CASTLRLPGEGPYEQYF. The DNA of the CDR3 is TGCGCCAGCACCCTTAGATTACCGGGGGAGGGCCCCTACGAGCAGTACTTC.

J is TRBJ1-1 and V is TRBV28; D gene uncertain. With 3 bases removed from V and 1 base from J, the gap between germline ends came to 9 bases. The CDR3 is 14 residues long. Germline V gives CDR1 MDHEN, CDR2 SYDVKM. CDR3 residues: CASSFFGRNTEAFF. Here the CDR3 DNA reads TGTGCCAGCAGTTTTTTTGGGCGGAACACTGAAGCTTTCTTT.

CDR3 nucleotides: TGTGCCACCAGCGCCAGACAGCACTATGGCTACACCTTC. Translating it yields CATSARQHYGYTF. The chain carries TRBV15 and TRBJ1-2; TRBD1 is a possible D gene (5 bases). Per germline, CDR1 LNHNV and CDR2 YYDKDF (reference sequence). The length of the CDR3 is 13 residues. The V gene lost 5 bases and the J gene lost 3 bases, with 10 bases spanning the gap.

The rearrangement links TRBV18 to TRBJ1-1; a weak D match, TRBD1 (6 bases). The germline gives CDR1 KGHSH, CDR2 LQKENI. This CDR3 comprises 14 residues. Trimming cost V 2 bases and J 6 bases, with 13 bases left between them. The chain's CDR3 is CASSPTWGQAEAFF. CDR3 nucleotide sequence: TGTGCCAGCTCACCAACGTGGGGGCAGGCTGAAGCTTTCTTT.

The chain uses TRBV7-2 and TRBJ2-1; D is perhaps TRBD1 (5 bases). CDR1 is SGHTA, CDR2 FQGNSA, per germline. The CDR3 totals 16 residues. Trimming left V 0 bases short and J 8 bases short, with 17 bases between. The CDR3 DNA reads as TGTGCCAGCAGCTTAGCGCTGGACACGTCGAACGATGAGCAGTTCTTC. Protein sequence: CASSLALDTSNDEQFF.

This chain connects TRBV18 to TRBJ1-1, with D perhaps matching TRBD1 (5 bases). This CDR3 has 14 amino acids. Germline lookup yields CDR1 KGHSH and CDR2 LQKENI. The V end was cut by 3 bases, the J end by 4 bases, with 12 bases between. As DNA, the CDR3 is TGTGCCAGCTCACCTGGGAGGGGAGGCACTGAAGCTTTCTTT. This encodes CASSPGRGGTEAFF. The complete variable domain, with remaining parts taken from reference TRBV18 and TRBJ1-1, reads NAGVMQNPRHLVRRRGQEARLRCSPMKGHSHVYWYRQLPEEGLKFMVYLQKENIIDESGMPKERFSAEFPKEGPSILRIQQVVRGDSAAYFCASSPGRGGTEAFFGQGTRLTVV.